This paragraph reports one T cell receptor beta chain. The sample is drawn from a study of Ad26.COV2.S vaccination and SARS-CoV-2 variants. From germline, CDR1 is ENHRY and CDR2 SYGVKD. The ends lost 0 bases at V and 4 bases at J; junction bases unmatched: 2. The CDR3 consists of 14 residues. TCRdb keeps only in-frame clones here, not all; method: immunoSEQ multiplex PCR. The profile covers 150,000 to 200,000 clones, with about 83% appearing a single time and over 4.5% taken by the ten largest. Sequenced material: peripheral blood, taken after recovery from COVID-19. The chain uses TRBV10-3 and TRBJ2-7; 8 nucleotides align to TRBD2. The sequence was collected from a human donor who had recovered from COVID-19. As DNA, the CDR3 is TGTGCCATCAGTGAGTCGAGCGGGGGATACGAGCAGTACTTC. Its translation is CAISESSGGYEQYF.